A selection of T cell receptor beta chains follows, all from one sample in a study of T-cell reconstitution after alpha-beta-depleted transplantation in children. MiXCR, run by TCRdb on the PCR reads, gives a single entry per CDR3 protein. Of 230,000 or so distinct CDR3 sequences listed, 9% to 10% are singletons. The material sequenced was PBMCs from the stem cell graft donor, taken from the stem cell graft. Every receptor here comes from a human donor who donated a stem cell graft to a child with SCID. Each CDR3 is given with its conserved first and last residue. D genes are given only for firm matches. The size entry is marked missing in some rows and otherwise reads once, few, many or a size class.

CDR3 | DNA | J | size | V | D
CASSQDKHPVGRWTEAFF | TGTGCCAGCAGCCAAGATAAGCACCCCGTCGGACGGTGGACTGAAGCTTTCTTT | TRBJ1-1 | many | TRBV4-2 | .
CASSQQQGPYEQYF | TGTGCCAGCAGCCAACAACAGGGACCCTACGAGCAGTACTTC | TRBJ2-7 | many | TRBV7-9 | .
CASTRLACECEQFF | TGCGCCAGTACCCGACTAGCCTGCGAGTGTGAGCAGTTCTTC | TRBJ2-1 | many | TRBV10-2 | TRBD2
CASSVEQNSPLHF | TGTGCCAGCAGCGTAGAACAGAATTCACCCCTCCACTTT | TRBJ1-6 | many | TRBV9 | .
CASSLGTGASYGYTF | TGCGCCAGCAGCTTGGGGACAGGGGCTTCCTATGGCTACACCTTC | TRBJ1-2 | many | TRBV5-1 | TRBD1
CASSQDRSSYNEQFF | TGTGCCAGCAGCCAGGACAGGTCCTCCTACAATGAGCAGTTCTTC | TRBJ2-1 | many | TRBV7-2 | TRBD1
CASRRTGEGQPQHF | TGTGCCAGCAGAAGGACAGGGGAAGGCCAGCCCCAGCATTTT | TRBJ1-5 | many | TRBV6-2/TRBV6-3 | TRBD1
CASSLRPGVTGTDTQYF | TGTGCCAGCAGCCTCAGGCCAGGGGTGACTGGGACAGATACGCAGTATTTT | TRBJ2-3 | few | TRBV7-3 | .
CASSLSLTVYEQYF | TGTGCCAGCAGCTTAAGCCTAACGGTCTACGAGCAGTACTTC | TRBJ2-7 | many | TRBV5-6 | .
CASSEGTGDQPQHF | TGCGCCAGCAGCGAAGGGACAGGGGATCAGCCCCAGCATTTT | TRBJ1-5 | many | TRBV5-1 | TRBD1
CASSLFQGGTEAFF | TGTGCCAGCAGTTTATTCCAGGGAGGCACTGAAGCTTTCTTT | TRBJ1-1 | many | TRBV28 | .
CASSLGDNYNEQFF | TGTGCCAGCAGCTTAGGGGACAACTACAATGAGCAGTTCTTC | TRBJ2-1 | once | TRBV11-2 | .
CASTFIGKFYGYTF | TGTGCCAGCACCTTTATCGGGAAATTCTATGGCTACACCTTC | TRBJ1-2 | many | TRBV28 | .
CASAVGLYGYTF | TGTGCCTCCGCCGTGGGCCTCTATGGCTACACCTTC | TRBJ1-2 | many | TRBV19 | .
CASSYEPGGETQYF | TGTGCCAGCAGTTACGAACCGGGTGGGGAGACCCAGTACTTC | TRBJ2-5 | many | TRBV6-5 | .
CASLTADTQYF | TGTGCCAGCTTGACGGCAGATACGCAGTATTTT | TRBJ2-3 | many | TRBV2 | .
CASSYARSSGNEQFF | TGTGCCAGCAGTTATGCACGGTCTTCGGGGAATGAGCAGTTCTTC | TRBJ2-1 | many | TRBV27 | .
CASSLGEIYGYTF | TGCGCCAGCAGCTTGGGGGAAATTTATGGCTACACCTTC | TRBJ1-2 | . | TRBV5-1 | .
CASSQPVRDPLEQYF | TGCGCCAGCAGCCAACCGGTGAGGGACCCCCTCGAGCAGTACTTC | TRBJ2-7 | few | TRBV4-1 | .
CASSQDPAEGYTF | TGCGCCAGCAGCCAAGACCCGGCGGAAGGCTACACCTTC | TRBJ1-2 | many | TRBV4-3 | .
CASSHRGHEQFF | TGCGCCAGCAGCCACAGGGGGCATGAGCAGTTCTTC | TRBJ2-1 | many | TRBV5-1 | TRBD1
CASSLGWNNEQFF | TGCGCCAGCAGCTTGGGGTGGAACAATGAGCAGTTCTTC | TRBJ2-1 | many | TRBV5-1 | .
CSARGHSANTGELFF | TGCAGTGCTAGAGGACATAGCGCGAACACCGGGGAGCTGTTTTTT | TRBJ2-2 | many | TRBV20-1 | .
CSASLSGTSGWETQYF | TGCAGTGCTAGCCTGTCGGGGACTAGCGGGTGGGAGACCCAGTACTTC | TRBJ2-5 | many | TRBV20-1 | TRBD2
CASSTGLAGDTQYF | TGCGCCAGCAGCACGGGACTAGCGGGGGATACGCAGTATTTT | TRBJ2-3 | many | TRBV5-1 | TRBD2
CASSFRPESTGNTIYF | TGTGCCAGCAGTTTCCGACCCGAGAGCACTGGAAACACCATATATTTT | TRBJ1-3 | many | TRBV6-5 | .
CASSGSWGGGYNEQFF | TGTGCCAGCAGTGGGAGTTGGGGGGGGGGTTACAATGAGCAGTTCTTC | TRBJ2-1 | . | TRBV12-3/TRBV12-4 | TRBD2
CASSPLPRLNEKLFF | TGTGCCAGCAGCCCGCTCCCAAGACTAAATGAAAAACTGTTTTTT | TRBJ1-4 | few | TRBV7-6 | .
CASSISGTGTYGFTF | TGTGCCAGCAGCATCTCCGGGACAGGAACGTATGGCTTCACCTTC | TRBJ1-2 | . | TRBV5-4 | TRBD1
CASSDRSSYNSPFHF | TGTGCCAGCAGTGACAGGAGCTCCTATAATTCACCCTTCCACTTT | TRBJ1-6 | few | TRBV2 | .
CASSLIGTGIQYF | TGTGCCAGCAGTTTGATAGGGACAGGCATTCAGTACTTC | TRBJ2-4 | many | TRBV28 | TRBD1
CASSPVPRAEGTEAFF | TGTGCCAGCTCACCGGTCCCGCGGGCGGAGGGCACTGAAGCTTTCTTT | TRBJ1-1 | few | TRBV18 | .
CASSRTNLLNSPLHF | TGTGCCAGCAGCCGGACAAATCTCCTGAATTCACCCCTCCACTTT | TRBJ1-6 | many | TRBV14 | .
CASSQRRTHEQYF | TGCGCCAGCAGCCAACGACGAACCCACGAGCAGTACTTC | TRBJ2-7 | many | TRBV5-1 | .
CSARDARLYNEQFF | TGCAGTGCTAGAGATGCCCGGCTTTACAATGAGCAGTTCTTC | TRBJ2-1 | . | TRBV20-1 | .
CASSFGTSGGETQYF | TGCGCCAGCAGCTTCGGGACTAGCGGGGGGGAGACCCAGTACTTC | TRBJ2-5 | many | TRBV5-1 | TRBD2
CSAGQRLPTNEKLFF | TGCAGTGCTGGACAGCGACTCCCAACTAATGAAAAACTGTTTTTT | TRBJ1-4 | many | TRBV20-1 | .
CASSSRGEGSYEQYF | TGTGCCAGCAGTTCCCGAGGGGAGGGTTCCTACGAGCAGTACTTC | TRBJ2-7 | many | TRBV12-3/TRBV12-4 | TRBD2
CASSEWNQNYGYTF | TGTGCCAGCAGTGAATGGAATCAGAACTATGGCTACACCTTC | TRBJ1-2 | . | TRBV25-1 | .
CASSLGLAGAYNPYEQYF | TGTGCCAGCAGTTTAGGGCTAGCGGGGGCGTATAACCCCTACGAGCAGTACTTC | TRBJ2-7 | many | TRBV12-3/TRBV12-4 | TRBD2
CASADSYNQPQHF | TGTGCCAGCGCTGACAGCTATAATCAGCCCCAGCATTTT | TRBJ1-5 | many | TRBV6-1 | .
CASRLSEKLFF | TGTGCCAGCAGGCTGAGTGAAAAACTGTTTTTT | TRBJ1-4 | many | TRBV12-3/TRBV12-4 | .
CASSPLSLAGVKESTDTQYF | TGTGCCAGCTCACCACTATCCTTAGCGGGGGTGAAGGAAAGCACAGATACGCAGTATTTT | TRBJ2-3 | many | TRBV18 | TRBD2
CASSLPHLGTEAFF | TGTGCCAGCTCTCTCCCACACTTGGGCACTGAAGCTTTCTTT | TRBJ1-1 | many | TRBV18 | .
CASSQYLRGVGTDTQYF | TGTGCCAGCAGCCAATATTTGCGGGGGGTTGGCACAGATACGCAGTATTTT | TRBJ2-3 | many | TRBV4-2 | TRBD2
CASSFRGIPQETQYF | TGTGCCAGCAGTTTTCGCGGGATCCCACAAGAGACCCAGTACTTC | TRBJ2-5 | many | TRBV28 | .
CASSFGTSGRTDTQYF | TGCGCCAGCAGCTTTGGTACTAGCGGACGCACAGATACGCAGTATTTT | TRBJ2-3 | . | TRBV5-1 | TRBD2
CASSPLGIQPQHF | TGTGCCAGCAGCCCCTTGGGTATTCAGCCCCAGCATTTT | TRBJ1-5 | many | TRBV5-5 | .
CSARVGGLRGYTF | TGCAGTGCTAGAGTAGGGGGTCTGAGAGGCTACACCTTC | TRBJ1-2 | many | TRBV20-1 | .
CASRLLEPNTEAFF | TGTGCCAGCAGACTACTTGAACCGAACACTGAAGCTTTCTTT | TRBJ1-1 | many | TRBV12-3/TRBV12-4 | .
CASKPGQGGNTIYF | TGCGCCAGCAAACCGGGACAGGGGGGAAACACCATATATTTT | TRBJ1-3 | many | TRBV4-1 | TRBD1
CASSVGGIGQETQYF | TGTGCCAGCAGCGTAGGGGGTATTGGACAAGAGACCCAGTACTTC | TRBJ2-5 | many | TRBV9 | .
CAISDPGTGGHLDTGELFF | TGTGCCATCAGTGATCCGGGGACAGGGGGCCACCTGGACACCGGGGAGCTGTTTTTT | TRBJ2-2 | many | TRBV10-3 | TRBD1
CASSSYGTTEAFF | TGTGCCAGCAGTTCGTACGGGACGACTGAAGCTTTCTTT | TRBJ1-1 | many | TRBV12-3/TRBV12-4 | .
CASSFRTGLDTIYF | TGCGCCAGCAGCTTCCGGACGGGTTTGGACACCATATATTTT | TRBJ1-3 | . | TRBV5-1 | .
CASSGLVSYEQYF | TGTGCCAGCAGTGGACTAGTATCCTACGAGCAGTACTTC | TRBJ2-7 | many | TRBV12-3/TRBV12-4 | TRBD2
CASNRHSTGELFF | TGTGCCAGCAATCGGCACAGCACCGGGGAGCTGTTTTTT | TRBJ2-2 | many | TRBV7-8 | .
CASSLAPTLYGYTF | TGCGCCAGCAGCTTGGCCCCGACTCTCTATGGCTACACCTTC | TRBJ1-2 | many | TRBV5-1 | .
CASSLFGDANTGELFF | TGTGCCAGCAGCTTATTCGGGGACGCGAACACCGGGGAGCTGTTTTTT | TRBJ2-2 | many | TRBV11-2 | .